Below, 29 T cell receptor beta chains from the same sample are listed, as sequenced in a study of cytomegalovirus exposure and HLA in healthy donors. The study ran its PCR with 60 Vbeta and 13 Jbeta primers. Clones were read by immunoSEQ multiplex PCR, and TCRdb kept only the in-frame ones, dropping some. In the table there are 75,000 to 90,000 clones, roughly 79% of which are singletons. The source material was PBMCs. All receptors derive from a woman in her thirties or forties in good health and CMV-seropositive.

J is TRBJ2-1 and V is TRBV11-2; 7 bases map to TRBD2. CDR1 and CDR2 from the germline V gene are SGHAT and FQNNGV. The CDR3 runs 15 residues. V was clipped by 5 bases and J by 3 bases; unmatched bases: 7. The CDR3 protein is CASSHAGDLYNEQFF. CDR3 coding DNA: TGTGCCAGCAGCCACGCGGGGGACCTCTACAATGAGCAGTTCTTC. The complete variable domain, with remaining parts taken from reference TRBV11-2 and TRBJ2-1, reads EAGVAQSPRYKIIEKRQSVAFWCNPISGHATLYWYQQILGQGPKLLIQFQNNGVVDDSQLPKDRFSAERLKGVDSTLKIQPAKLEDSAVYLCASSHAGDLYNEQFFGPGTRLTVL.

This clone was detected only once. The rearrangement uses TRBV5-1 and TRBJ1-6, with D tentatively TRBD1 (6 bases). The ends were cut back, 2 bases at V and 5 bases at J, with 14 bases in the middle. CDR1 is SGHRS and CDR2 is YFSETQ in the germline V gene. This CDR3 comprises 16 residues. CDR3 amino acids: CASSLTGMLDNSPLHF. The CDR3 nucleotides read TGCGCCAGCAGCTTAACAGGGATGTTGGATAATTCACCCCTCCACTTT.

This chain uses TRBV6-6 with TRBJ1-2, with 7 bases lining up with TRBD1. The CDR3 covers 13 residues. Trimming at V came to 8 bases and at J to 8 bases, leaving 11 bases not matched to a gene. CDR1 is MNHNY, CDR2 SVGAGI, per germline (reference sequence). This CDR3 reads CASQLDRVGGYTF. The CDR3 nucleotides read TGTGCCAGCCAGCTTGACAGGGTGGGAGGCTACACCTTC.

CDR3 region: CASSLGLTANQPQHF. The CDR3 bases are TGTGCCAGCAGCTTGGGTCTGACAGCTAATCAGCCCCAGCATTTT. The J gene is TRBJ1-5, the V gene TRBV5-6; possible D gene TRBD1, 5 bases. Germline V gives CDR1 SGHDT, CDR2 YYEEEE. This CDR3 spans 15 amino acids. The germline V and J ends were trimmed by 0 bases and 4 bases, with 11 bases remaining between them. The full variable domain, with the rest looked up from reference TRBV5-6 and TRBJ1-5, is DAGVTQSPTHLIKTRGQQVTLRCSPKSGHDTVSWYQQALGQGPQFIFQYYEEEERQRGNFPDRFSGHQFPNYSSELNVNALLLGDSALYLCASSLGLTANQPQHFGDGTRLSIL.

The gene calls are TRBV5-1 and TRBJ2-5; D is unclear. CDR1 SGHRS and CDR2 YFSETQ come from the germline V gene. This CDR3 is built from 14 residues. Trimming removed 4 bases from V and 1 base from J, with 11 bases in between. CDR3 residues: CASSSRHLQETQYF. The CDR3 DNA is TGCGCCAGCAGCAGCCGACACCTCCAAGAGACCCAGTACTTC.

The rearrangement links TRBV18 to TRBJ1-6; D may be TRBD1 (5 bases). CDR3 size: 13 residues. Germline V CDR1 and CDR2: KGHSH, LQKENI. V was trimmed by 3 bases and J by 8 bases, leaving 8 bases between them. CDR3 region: CASSPKQDSPLHF. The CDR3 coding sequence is TGTGCCAGCTCACCGAAACAGGATTCACCCCTCCACTTT.

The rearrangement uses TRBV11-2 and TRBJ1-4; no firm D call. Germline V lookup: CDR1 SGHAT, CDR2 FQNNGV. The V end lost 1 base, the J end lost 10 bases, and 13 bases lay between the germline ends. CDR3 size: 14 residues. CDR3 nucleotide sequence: TGTGCCAGCAGCTTAGTGGCGAACCGAGGAAAACTGTTTTTT. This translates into CASSLVANRGKLFF. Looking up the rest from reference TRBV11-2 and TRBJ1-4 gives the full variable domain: EAGVAQSPRYKIIEKRQSVAFWCNPISGHATLYWYQQILGQGPKLLIQFQNNGVVDDSQLPKDRFSAERLKGVDSTLKIQPAKLEDSAVYLCASSLVANRGKLFFGSGTQLSVL.

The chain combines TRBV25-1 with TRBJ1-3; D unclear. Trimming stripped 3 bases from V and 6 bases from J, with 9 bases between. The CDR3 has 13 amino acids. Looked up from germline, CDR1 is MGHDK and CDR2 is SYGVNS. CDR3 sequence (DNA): TGTGCCAGCAGTGAGGGCCAGGAAAACACCATATATTTT. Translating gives CASSEGQENTIYF.

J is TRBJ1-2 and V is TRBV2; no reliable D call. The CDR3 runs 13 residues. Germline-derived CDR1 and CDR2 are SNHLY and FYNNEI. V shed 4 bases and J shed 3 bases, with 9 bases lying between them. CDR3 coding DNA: TGTGCCAGCAGTGGTGAGGTGGACTATGGCTACACCTTC. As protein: CASSGEVDYGYTF.

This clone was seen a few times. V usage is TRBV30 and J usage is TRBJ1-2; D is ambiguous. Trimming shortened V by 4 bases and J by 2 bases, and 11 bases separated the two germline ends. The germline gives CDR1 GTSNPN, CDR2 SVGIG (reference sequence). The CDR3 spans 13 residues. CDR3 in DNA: TGTGCCTGGACCCCTTTATCGAACTATGGCTACACCTTC. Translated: CAWTPLSNYGYTF.

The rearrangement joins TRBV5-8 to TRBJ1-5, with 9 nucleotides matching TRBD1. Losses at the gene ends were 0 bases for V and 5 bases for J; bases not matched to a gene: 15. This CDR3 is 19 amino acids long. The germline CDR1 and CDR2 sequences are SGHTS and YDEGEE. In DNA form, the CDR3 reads TGTGCCAGCAGCTTGGCCCCGGGACAGGGAGCCTCCTGGGATCAGCCCCAGCATTTT. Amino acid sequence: CASSLAPGQGASWDQPQHF.

CDR3 in DNA: TGTGCCAGCTCACACTTTCCCCCCGGACAGACTAACAGCTATGGCTACACCTTC. Residues: CASSHFPPGQTNSYGYTF. The chain uses TRBV18 and TRBJ1-2, with D possibly matching TRBD1 (6 bases). Trimming took off 4 bases at V and 4 bases at J, with 25 bases between the two ends. CDR3 length: 18 amino acids. Germline V gives CDR1 KGHSH, CDR2 LQKENI. The full variable domain, its missing parts supplied by reference TRBV18 and TRBJ1-2, is NAGVMQNPRHLVRRRGQEARLRCSPMKGHSHVYWYRQLPEEGLKFMVYLQKENIIDESGMPKERFSAEFPKEGPSILRIQQVVRGDSAAYFCASSHFPPGQTNSYGYTFGSGTRLTVV.

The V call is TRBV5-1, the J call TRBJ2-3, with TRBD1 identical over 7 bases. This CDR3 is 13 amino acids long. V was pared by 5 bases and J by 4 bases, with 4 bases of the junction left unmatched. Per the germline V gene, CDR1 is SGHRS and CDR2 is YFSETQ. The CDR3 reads CASSLTGADTQYF. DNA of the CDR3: TGCGCCAGCAGTCTTACAGGGGCAGATACGCAGTATTTT.

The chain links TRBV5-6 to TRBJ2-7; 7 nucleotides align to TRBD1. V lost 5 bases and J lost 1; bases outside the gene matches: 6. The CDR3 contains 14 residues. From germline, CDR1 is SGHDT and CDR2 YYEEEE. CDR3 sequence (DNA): TGTGCCAGCAGTCCCGGGACAGTTTCCTACGAGCAGTACTTC. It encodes CASSPGTVSYEQYF.

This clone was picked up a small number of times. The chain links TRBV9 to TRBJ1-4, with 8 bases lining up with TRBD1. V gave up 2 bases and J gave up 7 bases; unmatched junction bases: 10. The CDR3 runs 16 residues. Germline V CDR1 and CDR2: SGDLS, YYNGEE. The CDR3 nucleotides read TGTGCCAGCAGCGTTACCACCGGACAGGGAGGTGAAAAACTGTTTTTT. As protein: CASSVTTGQGGEKLFF.

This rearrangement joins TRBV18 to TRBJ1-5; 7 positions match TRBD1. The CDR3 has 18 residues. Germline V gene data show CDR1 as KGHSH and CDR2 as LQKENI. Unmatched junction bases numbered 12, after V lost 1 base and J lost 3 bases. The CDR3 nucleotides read TGTGCCAGCTCACCACAGTCGTCAGCCGGGACAGACAATCAGCCCCAGCATTTT. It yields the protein CASSPQSSAGTDNQPQHF.

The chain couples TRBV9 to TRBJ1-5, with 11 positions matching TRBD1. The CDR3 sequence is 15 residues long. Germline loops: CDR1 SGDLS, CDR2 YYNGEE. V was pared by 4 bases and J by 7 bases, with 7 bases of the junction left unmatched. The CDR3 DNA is TGTGCCAGCAGCCGGACAGGGGGCGCGAACCAGCCCCAGCATTTT. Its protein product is CASSRTGGANQPQHF.

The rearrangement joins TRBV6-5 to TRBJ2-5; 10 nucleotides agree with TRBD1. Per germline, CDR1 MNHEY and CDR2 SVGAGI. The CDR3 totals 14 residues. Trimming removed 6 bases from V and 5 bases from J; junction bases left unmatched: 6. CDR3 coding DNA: TGTGCCAGCAGGTGGACAGGGGGTGATGAGACCCAGTACTTC. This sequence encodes CASRWTGGDETQYF.

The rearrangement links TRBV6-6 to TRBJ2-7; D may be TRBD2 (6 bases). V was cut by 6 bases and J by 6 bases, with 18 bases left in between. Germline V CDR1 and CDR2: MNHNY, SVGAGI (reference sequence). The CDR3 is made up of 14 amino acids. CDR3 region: CASSPVEGGSEQYF. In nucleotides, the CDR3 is TGTGCCAGCAGCCCCGTAGAAGGAGGGAGCGAGCAGTACTTC.

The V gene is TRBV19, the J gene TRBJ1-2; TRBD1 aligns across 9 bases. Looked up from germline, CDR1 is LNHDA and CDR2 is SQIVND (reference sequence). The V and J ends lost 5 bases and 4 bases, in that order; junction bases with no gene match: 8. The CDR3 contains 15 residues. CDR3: CASSAPGTGSYGYTF. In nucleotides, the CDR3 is TGTGCCAGTAGTGCCCCGGGGACAGGGAGCTATGGCTACACCTTC. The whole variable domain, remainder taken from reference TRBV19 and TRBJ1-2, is DGGITQSPKYLFRKEGQNVTLSCEQNLNHDAMYWYRQDPGQGLRLIYYSQIVNDFQKGDIAEGYSVSREKKESFPLTVTSAQKNPTAFYLCASSAPGTGSYGYTFGSGTRLTVV.

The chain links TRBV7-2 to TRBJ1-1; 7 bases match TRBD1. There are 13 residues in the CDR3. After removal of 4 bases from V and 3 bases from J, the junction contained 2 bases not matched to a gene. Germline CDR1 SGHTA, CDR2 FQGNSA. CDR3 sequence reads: CASSYDRDTEAFF. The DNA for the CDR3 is TGTGCCAGCAGCTATGACAGGGACACTGAAGCTTTCTTT.

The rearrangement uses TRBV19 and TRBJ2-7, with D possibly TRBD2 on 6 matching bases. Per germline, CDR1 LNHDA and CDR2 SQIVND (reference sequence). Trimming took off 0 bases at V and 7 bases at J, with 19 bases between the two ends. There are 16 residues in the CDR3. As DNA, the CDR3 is TGTGCCAGTAGTATAGAGAGGGACTCCCCAGTTGGAGAGCAGTACTTC. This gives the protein CASSIERDSPVGEQYF. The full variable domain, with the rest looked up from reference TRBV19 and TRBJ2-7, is DGGITQSPKYLFRKEGQNVTLSCEQNLNHDAMYWYRQDPGQGLRLIYYSQIVNDFQKGDIAEGYSVSREKKESFPLTVTSAQKNPTAFYLCASSIERDSPVGEQYFGPGTRLTVT.

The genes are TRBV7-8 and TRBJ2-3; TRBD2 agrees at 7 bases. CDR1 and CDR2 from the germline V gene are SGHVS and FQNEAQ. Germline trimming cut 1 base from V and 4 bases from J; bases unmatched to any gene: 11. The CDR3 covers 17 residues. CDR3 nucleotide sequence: TGTGCCAGCAGCTTAGACACCAGCGGGGTAATGGCAGATACGCAGTATTTT. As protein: CASSLDTSGVMADTQYF.

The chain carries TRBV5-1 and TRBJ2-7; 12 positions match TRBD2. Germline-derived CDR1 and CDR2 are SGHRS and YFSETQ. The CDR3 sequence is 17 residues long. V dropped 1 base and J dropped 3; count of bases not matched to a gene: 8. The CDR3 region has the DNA TGCGCCAGCAGCTTGACCGGGACTAGCGGGCCCCTCTACGAGCAGTACTTC. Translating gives CASSLTGTSGPLYEQYF.

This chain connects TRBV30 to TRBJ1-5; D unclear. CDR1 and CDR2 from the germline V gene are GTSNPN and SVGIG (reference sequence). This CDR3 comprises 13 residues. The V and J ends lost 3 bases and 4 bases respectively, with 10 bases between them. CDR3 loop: CAWRRGVNQPQHF. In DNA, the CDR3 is TGTGCCTGGAGGCGGGGAGTAAATCAGCCCCAGCATTTT. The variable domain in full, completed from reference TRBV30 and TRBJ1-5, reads SQTIHQWPATLVQPVGSPLSLECTVEGTSNPNLYWYRQAAGRGLQLLFYSVGIGQISSEVPQNLSASRPQDRQFILSSKKLLLSDSGFYLCAWRRGVNQPQHFGDGTRLSIL.

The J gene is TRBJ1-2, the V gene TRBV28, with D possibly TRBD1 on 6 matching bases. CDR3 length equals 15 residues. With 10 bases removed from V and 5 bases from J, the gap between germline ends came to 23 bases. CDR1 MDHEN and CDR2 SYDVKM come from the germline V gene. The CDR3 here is CATASGTNRGYGYTF. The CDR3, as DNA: TGTGCCACAGCCTCCGGGACCAATAGGGGGTATGGCTACACCTTC.

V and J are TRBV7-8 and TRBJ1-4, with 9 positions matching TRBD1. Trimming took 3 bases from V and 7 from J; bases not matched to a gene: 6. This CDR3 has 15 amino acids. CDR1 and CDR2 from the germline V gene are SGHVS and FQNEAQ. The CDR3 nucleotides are TGTGCCAGCAGCTTTGACAGGGGGAAGACTGAAAAACTGTTTTTT. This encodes CASSFDRGKTEKLFF.

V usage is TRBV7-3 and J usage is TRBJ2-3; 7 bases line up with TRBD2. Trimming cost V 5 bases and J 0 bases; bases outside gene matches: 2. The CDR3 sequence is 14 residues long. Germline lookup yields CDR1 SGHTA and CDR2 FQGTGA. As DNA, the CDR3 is TGTGCCAGCAGCCCCGGGGGGAGCACAGATACGCAGTATTTT. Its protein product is CASSPGGSTDTQYF. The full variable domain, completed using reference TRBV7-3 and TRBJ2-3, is GAGVSQTPSNKVTEKGKYVELRCDPISGHTALYWYRQSLGQGPEFLIYFQGTGAADDSGLPNDRFFAVRPEGSVSTLKIQRTERGDSAVYLCASSPGGSTDTQYFGPGTRLTVL.

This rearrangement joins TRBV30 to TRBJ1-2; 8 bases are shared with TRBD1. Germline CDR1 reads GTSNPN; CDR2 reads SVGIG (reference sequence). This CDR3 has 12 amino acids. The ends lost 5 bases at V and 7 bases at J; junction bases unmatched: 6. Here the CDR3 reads CAWGGQASGYTF. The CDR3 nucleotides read TGTGCCTGGGGGGGACAGGCCAGTGGCTACACCTTC.